This entry lists 27 T cell receptor beta chains sequenced from one sample in a study of blood T cell repertoires in COVID-19. The protocol was immunoSEQ multiplex PCR, while the TCRdb copy is restricted to in-frame clones and leaves out a portion. The data show about 42,000 clones, about 88% seen once. The sample comprised peripheral blood. Every receptor here comes from a human donor in a cohort sampled during active COVID-19.

In DNA form, the CDR3 reads TGTGCCAGCAGCCAAGTGGCGGGGCTGCAGTTCTTC. Translating it yields CASSQVAGLQFF. The J gene is TRBJ2-1, the V gene TRBV3-1 (or the pseudogene TRBV3-2); the D gene is possibly TRBD2 (6 bases). The V end lost 1 base, the J end lost 12 bases, and 10 bases lay between the germline ends. This CDR3 comprises 12 residues. Germline assignment: CDR1 LGHDT and CDR2 YNNKEL (reference sequence).

The V call is TRBV30, the J call TRBJ2-7, with TRBD1 as a possible D gene (6 bases). V shed 5 bases and J shed 4 bases, with 12 bases lying between them. CDR3 length: 12 amino acids. CDR1 and CDR2 (germline): GTSNPN, SVGIG (reference sequence). In nucleotides, the CDR3 is TGTGCCTGGGACCGGGACACGTACGAGCAGTACTTC. It is translated as CAWDRDTYEQYF.

This clone has only one observation. The gene calls are TRBV13 and TRBJ1-5; TRBD1 matches 9 bases. The J segment lost 4 bases and the V segment lost 0 bases, leaving 7 bases of the junction unmatched. Germline V gene lookup returns CDR1 PRHDT and CDR2 FYEKMQ (reference sequence). This CDR3 has 17 amino acids. CDR3 region: CASSLGEQGAGNQPQHF. For the CDR3, the DNA is TGTGCCAGCAGCTTAGGCGAACAGGGGGCGGGAAATCAGCCCCAGCATTTT. Full variable domain (missing parts from reference TRBV13 and TRBJ1-5): AAGVIQSPRHLIKEKRETATLKCYPIPRHDTVYWYQQGPGQDPQFLISFYEKMQSDKGSIPDRFSAQQFSDYHSELNMSSLELGDSALYFCASSLGEQGAGNQPQHFGDGTRLSIL.

This clone was counted once. The CDR3 region is CASSQSGGKREKLFF. In DNA form, the CDR3 reads TGTGCCAGCAGCCAATCGGGCGGGAAGAGAGAAAAACTGTTTTTT. This chain connects TRBV16 to TRBJ1-4; D gene unclear. The CDR3 is 15 residues long. The germline gives CDR1 KGHSY, CDR2 FQNENV. Deletions cut 0 bases from V and 8 bases from J, with 13 bases between. The whole variable domain, filled in from reference TRBV16 and TRBJ1-4, reads GEEVAQTPKHLVRGEGQKAKLYCAPIKGHSYVFWYQQVLKNEFKFLISFQNENVFDETGMPKERFSAKCLPNSPCSLEIQATKLEDSAVYFCASSQSGGKREKLFFGSGTQLSVL.

The chain couples TRBV11-2 to TRBJ2-5, with D possibly matching TRBD2 (7 bases). This CDR3 has 15 residues. The germline CDR1 and CDR2 sequences are SGHAT and FQNNGV. The V and J ends lost 0 bases and 5 bases respectively, with 13 bases between them. In DNA form, the CDR3 reads TGTGCCAGCAGCTTAGATCGGGGGGCAGTGGAGACCCAGTACTTC. Amino acids: CASSLDRGAVETQYF. Full variable domain (missing parts from reference TRBV11-2 and TRBJ2-5): EAGVAQSPRYKIIEKRQSVAFWCNPISGHATLYWYQQILGQGPKLLIQFQNNGVVDDSQLPKDRFSAERLKGVDSTLKIQPAKLEDSAVYLCASSLDRGAVETQYFGPGTRLLVL.

The CDR3 loop is CASSPTTDRGSYEQYF. The CDR3 nucleotides read TGTGCCAGCAGCCCGACAACCGACAGGGGCTCCTACGAGCAGTACTTC. The chain carries TRBV3-1 (or the pseudogene TRBV3-2) and TRBJ2-7; 8 nucleotides align to TRBD1. CDR1 LGHDT and CDR2 YNNKEL come from the germline V gene (reference sequence). Trimming removed 4 bases from V and 0 bases from J; junction bases left unmatched: 8. The CDR3 loop spans 16 amino acids.

The gene calls are TRBV6-6 and TRBJ1-2; 7 bases match TRBD1. Germline V gene data show CDR1 as MNHNY and CDR2 as SVGAGI (reference sequence). The CDR3 covers 15 residues. Trimming removed 2 bases from V and 4 bases from J; junction bases left unmatched: 7. DNA of the CDR3: TGTGCCAGCAGTTACAGGACAGGTCCCACCTATGGCTACACCTTC. Protein product: CASSYRTGPTYGYTF.

Comments on this clone: One end of the junction is discordant with germline, which a read error may explain. The CDR3 spells CASSLQGGGQETQYF. In nucleotides, the CDR3 is TGTGCTAGCAGCCTCCAAGGGGGGGGCCAAGAGACCCAGTACTTC. This sequence joins TRBV7-7 and TRBJ2-5; TRBD2 is a possible D gene (7 bases). Germline CDR1 and CDR2: SSHAT and FNYEAQ (reference sequence). This CDR3 is 15 amino acids long.

The chain combines TRBV6-4 with TRBJ2-7; D gene ambiguous. The germline gives CDR1 MRHNA, CDR2 SNTAGT. The CDR3 is 16 amino acids. V was pared by 0 bases and J by 2 bases, with 14 bases between. The CDR3 DNA reads TGTGCCAGCAGTGACTCCAGAGGTTTTGTCCCCTACGAGCAGTACTTC. This gives the protein CASSDSRGFVPYEQYF.

The chain employs TRBV7-3 and TRBJ2-2; 10 bases map to TRBD1. Trimming cost V 6 bases and J 7 bases; bases outside gene matches: 5. Germline CDR1 and CDR2: SGHTA and FQGTGA. The CDR3 consists of 14 residues. CDR3 region: CASRLDRGYGELFF. The DNA for the CDR3 is TGTGCCAGCAGACTGGACAGGGGGTACGGGGAGCTGTTTTTT.

The chain has TRBV5-6 and TRBJ2-7, with TRBD2 as a possible D gene (6 bases). CDR3 length: 14 amino acids. The germline CDR1 and CDR2 sequences are SGHDT and YYEEEE. V gave up 4 bases and J gave up 2 bases, with 13 bases separating them. The CDR3 here is CASSRGLMTYEQYF. The CDR3 DNA reads TGTGCCAGCAGCCGGGGACTTATGACCTACGAGCAGTACTTC.

The chain combines TRBV5-1 with TRBJ2-5; 13 positions agree with TRBD2. Looked up from germline, CDR1 is SGHRS and CDR2 is YFSETQ. CDR3 length: 16 amino acids. Germline trimming cut 4 bases from V and 5 bases from J; bases unmatched to any gene: 8. CDR3 sequence (DNA): TGCGCCAGCAGCACGACTAGCGGGGGGATGTTGGAGACCCAGTACTTC. Protein sequence: CASSTTSGGMLETQYF.

The chain combines TRBV6-8 with TRBJ2-3; 10 bases fit TRBD2. V lost 7 bases, J lost 4 bases, and 17 bases stayed unmatched. CDR1 and CDR2 (germline): MNHGY, SAAAGT. The CDR3 has 18 residues. The CDR3 spells CASNNTRFGTSDPDTQYF. CDR3 DNA: TGTGCCAGCAACAATACGAGGTTCGGGACTAGCGACCCAGATACGCAGTATTTT.

The chain recombines TRBV29-1 with TRBJ1-1, with a tentative D call TRBD1 (5 bases). Germline loops: CDR1 SQVTM, CDR2 ANQGSEA. The length of the CDR3 is 13 residues. The ends were cut back, 7 bases at V and 5 bases at J, with 17 bases in the middle. For the CDR3, the DNA is TGCAGCGGTCGGGCGGAGGGGCGGACTGAAGCTTTCTTT. The encoded protein is CSGRAEGRTEAFF.

The rearrangement uses TRBV9 and TRBJ2-1; 8 bases line up with TRBD2. With V trimmed by 5 bases and J by 8 bases, 15 bases remained unmatched. The CDR3 loop spans 16 amino acids. Per the germline V gene, CDR1 is SGDLS and CDR2 is YYNGEE. In DNA form, the CDR3 reads TGTGCCAGCAGACCCACGTCGGGGGGGCCATTCGATGAGCAGTTCTTC. This sequence encodes CASRPTSGGPFDEQFF.

This chain joins TRBV19 and TRBJ2-2; 7 positions match TRBD1. The germline V gene encodes CDR1 LNHDA and CDR2 SQIVND (reference sequence). The length of the CDR3 is 13 residues. The ends lost 9 bases at V and 3 bases at J; junction bases unmatched: 4. CDR3 nucleotide sequence: TGTGCCAGCGGGACAGACTACACCGGGGAGCTGTTTTTT. It specifies CASGTDYTGELFF.

The chain uses TRBV18 and TRBJ1-3; 9 nucleotides line up with TRBD1. CDR1 is KGHSH and CDR2 is LQKENI in the germline V gene. With V trimmed by 3 bases and J by 8 bases, 2 bases remained unmatched. The CDR3 is made up of 13 amino acids. This CDR3 is CASSPGQGDTIYF. CDR3 coding DNA: TGTGCCAGCTCACCGGGACAGGGAGACACCATATATTTT.

The chain uses TRBV19 and TRBJ2-7; tentatively, D is TRBD2 (5 bases). V lost 5 bases to trimming and J lost 5 bases, with 16 bases between them. CDR1 and CDR2 from the germline V gene are LNHDA and SQIVND (reference sequence). The CDR3 has 14 residues. In DNA form, the CDR3 reads TGTGCCAGTAGTCCCGCACGCGAACTAGACGAGCAGTACTTC. It yields the protein CASSPARELDEQYF. Looking up the rest from reference TRBV19 and TRBJ2-7 gives the full variable domain: DGGITQSPKYLFRKEGQNVTLSCEQNLNHDAMYWYRQDPGQGLRLIYYSQIVNDFQKGDIAEGYSVSREKKESFPLTVTSAQKNPTAFYLCASSPARELDEQYFGPGTRLTVT.

This sequence joins TRBV5-1 and TRBJ1-4; 10 nucleotides align to TRBD1. Germline values: CDR1 SGHRS, CDR2 YFSETQ. Losses at the gene ends were 4 bases for V and 6 bases for J; bases not matched to a gene: 3. This CDR3 comprises 14 residues. As DNA, the CDR3 is TGCGCCAGCAGCCGAGGGACAGGGGATGAAAAACTGTTTTTT. This encodes CASSRGTGDEKLFF.

This chain joins TRBV5-1 and TRBJ2-1; 11 bases are a match to TRBD1. Germline CDR1 SGHRS, CDR2 YFSETQ. The CDR3 spans 16 residues. V was pared by 4 bases and J by 3 bases, with 6 bases of the junction left unmatched. CDR3 nucleotide sequence: TGCGCCAGCAGCCCGGACAGGGGGCGCGACTACAATGAGCAGTTCTTC. It encodes CASSPDRGRDYNEQFF.

The CDR3 loop reads CASSRGLAGLADTQYF. The DNA of the CDR3 is TGTGCCAGCAGCCGGGGACTAGCGGGGCTGGCAGATACGCAGTATTTT. The rearrangement joins TRBV11-2 to TRBJ2-3, with 13 bases fitting TRBD2. Looked up from germline, CDR1 is SGHAT and CDR2 is FQNNGV. The CDR3 length is 16 residues. The V gene end was trimmed by 5 bases and the J gene end by 4 bases; junction bases not matched to a gene: 6. The full variable domain, with the rest looked up from reference TRBV11-2 and TRBJ2-3, is EAGVAQSPRYKIIEKRQSVAFWCNPISGHATLYWYQQILGQGPKLLIQFQNNGVVDDSQLPKDRFSAERLKGVDSTLKIQPAKLEDSAVYLCASSRGLAGLADTQYFGPGTRLTVL.

The chain carries TRBV11-3 and TRBJ1-2; D unclear. There are 15 residues in the CDR3. The V gene's germline CDR1 is SGHNT and CDR2 YENEEA. V lost 5 bases and J 7 bases, leaving 20 bases between the germline ends. This CDR3 reads CASSTTPAVRGGYTF. The CDR3 nucleotides read TGTGCCAGCAGCACCACCCCGGCGGTCCGGGGTGGCTACACCTTC. Drawing the rest from reference TRBV11-3 and TRBJ1-2, the complete variable domain is EAGVVQSPRYKIIEKKQPVAFWCNPISGHNTLYWYLQNLGQGPELLIRYENEEAVDDSQLPKDRFSAERLKGVDSTLKIQPAELGDSAVYLCASSTTPAVRGGYTFGSGTRLTVV.

The chain employs TRBV18 and TRBJ1-2; 8 nucleotides align to TRBD1. Germline V gene lookup returns CDR1 KGHSH and CDR2 LQKENI. CDR3 size: 15 residues. With 3 bases clipped from V and 4 bases from J, the junction kept 7 bases outside the gene matches. CDR3 sequence: CASSPGTGRTYGYTF. CDR3 nucleotides: TGTGCCAGCTCACCCGGGACAGGACGGACCTATGGCTACACCTTC.

V is TRBV5-4 and J is TRBJ2-6; D remains ambiguous. With 2 bases removed from V and 5 bases from J, the gap between germline ends came to 5 bases. Germline-derived CDR1 and CDR2 are SGHNT and YYREEE (reference sequence). The CDR3 covers 13 residues. CDR3 bases: TGTGCCAGCAGCTTCTACTGGGCCAACGTCCTGACTTTC. Amino acids: CASSFYWANVLTF.

This chain joins TRBV7-9 and TRBJ2-5; 11 positions agree with TRBD1. The J segment lost 5 bases and the V segment lost 3 bases, leaving 8 bases of the junction unmatched. Germline CDR1 SEHNR, CDR2 FQNEAQ (reference sequence). The CDR3 consists of 16 residues. CDR3 sequence: CASSFPSGTGGETQYF. In DNA, the CDR3 is TGTGCCAGCAGCTTTCCCTCCGGGACAGGGGGGGAGACCCAGTACTTC.

This chain joins TRBV7-9 and TRBJ2-3; D is perhaps TRBD1 (6 bases). Germline CDR1 reads SEHNR; CDR2 reads FQNEAQ (reference sequence). This CDR3 is 16 amino acids long. V was trimmed by 5 bases and J by 4 bases, leaving 19 bases between them. The DNA of the CDR3 is TGTGCCAGCAGCCGAACAGGGCCGCCCGTCCCAGATACGCAGTATTTT. This codes for CASSRTGPPVPDTQYF.

The chain couples TRBV2 to TRBJ2-7; 7 positions match TRBD1. The CDR3 is 13 residues long. J was trimmed by 0 bases and V by 4 bases; bases with no gene match: 0. The germline gives CDR1 SNHLY, CDR2 FYNNEI. This CDR3 reads CASSGTGSYEQYF. CDR3 nucleotides: TGTGCCAGCAGTGGGACAGGCTCCTACGAGCAGTACTTC.